The T cell receptor beta chain under discussion was sequenced for a study of cytomegalovirus exposure and HLA in healthy donors. As for this clone: What it binds is unknown.

Study observations and caveats: Researchers counted roughly 160 TCR beta chains as cytomegalovirus-associated.

This CDR3 spans 15 amino acids. Germline trimming cut 0 bases from V and 5 bases from J; bases unmatched to any gene: 4. From germline, CDR1 is MNHNY and CDR2 SVGAGI (reference sequence). The PCR had 60 Vbeta and 13 Jbeta primers. TCRdb's copy holds only in-frame clones and misses some; the assay was immunoSEQ multiplex PCR. Here the sample spans around 93,000 clones, around four fifths being singletons. The chain has TRBV6-6 and TRBJ2-5; 9 bases are a match to TRBD1. The receptor's source is a man younger than 40 in good health and CMV-seropositive. The sequenced material came from PBMCs. In DNA form, the CDR3 reads TGTGCCAGCAGTTACTCAGGGACAGGGCTGGAGACCCAGTACTTC. Translation gives CASSYSGTGLETQYF.